This T cell receptor beta chain stems from a study of cytomegalovirus exposure and HLA in healthy donors. Study-level findings and limits: Later on, analysis showed that most CMV-associated TCR beta chains appeared to be HLA-restricted. Cytomegalovirus-associated TCR beta chains were listed, numbering under 200.

The PCR was carried out with 60 Vbeta primers and 13 Jbeta primers. Clones were sequenced by immunoSEQ multiplex PCR, and TCRdb holds only the in-frame ones, with some missing. The data contain more than 85,000 clones, roughly four fifths of them singletons. With regard to this clone: Antigen unknown. The junction and the germline gene differ at one end; a read error may be behind it.

The CDR3 length is 13 residues. CDR1 and CDR2 from the germline V gene are SGHDN and FVKESK. Healthy bone marrow donors made up the donors. The origin of this receptor is a male donor in good health and CMV-seropositive. Material for sequencing was PBMCs. V is TRBV14 and J is TRBJ2-3; D is undetermined. The CDR3: CASSQDGLVVLNF. CDR3 coding DNA: TGTGCCAGCAGCCAAGATGGTCTAGTAGTCCTGAATTTT.